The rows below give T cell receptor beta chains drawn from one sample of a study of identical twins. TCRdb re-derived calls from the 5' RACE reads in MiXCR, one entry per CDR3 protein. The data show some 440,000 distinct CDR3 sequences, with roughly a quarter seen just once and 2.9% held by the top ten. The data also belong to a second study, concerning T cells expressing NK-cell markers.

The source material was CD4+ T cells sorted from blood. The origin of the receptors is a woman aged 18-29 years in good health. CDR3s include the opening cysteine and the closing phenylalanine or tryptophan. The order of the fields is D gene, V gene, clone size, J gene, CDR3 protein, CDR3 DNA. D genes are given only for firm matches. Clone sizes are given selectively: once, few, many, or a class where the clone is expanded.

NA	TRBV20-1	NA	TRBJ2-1	CSARSSDNEQFF	TGCAGTGCTAGATCTAGTGACAATGAGCAGTTCTTC
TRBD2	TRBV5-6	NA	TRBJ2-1	CASSLAGGGTSAVF	TGTGCCAGCAGCTTGGCCGGGGGGGGGACTAGCGCTGTCTTC
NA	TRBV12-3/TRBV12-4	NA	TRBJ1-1	CASSGTGGMNTEAFF	TGTGCCAGCAGCGGTACGGGGGGTATGAACACTGAAGCTTTCTTT
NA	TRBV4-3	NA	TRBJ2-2	CASSQVFNTGELFF	TGCGCCAGCAGCCAAGTCTTCAACACCGGGGAGCTGTTTTTT
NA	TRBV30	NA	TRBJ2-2	CAWTRDWRTGELFF	TGTGCCTGGACTCGGGACTGGAGGACCGGGGAGCTGTTTTTT
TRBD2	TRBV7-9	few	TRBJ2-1	CASSLGPSGGSVIF	TGTGCCAGCAGCTTAGGTCCTAGCGGGGGATCGGTGATCTTC
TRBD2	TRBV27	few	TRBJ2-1	CASTRQRGNEQFF	TGTGCCAGCACCCGACAGCGGGGGAATGAGCAGTTCTTC
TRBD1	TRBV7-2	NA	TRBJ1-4	CASSLGTGLEKLFF	TGTGCCAGCAGCTTGGGGACAGGGTTAGAAAAACTGTTTTTT
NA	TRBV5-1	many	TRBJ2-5	CASSLVQETQYF	TGTGCCAGCAGCTTAGTCCAAGAGACCCAGTACTTC
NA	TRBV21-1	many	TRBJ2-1	CASSKAISGPSNNEQFF	TGTGCCAGCAGCAAAGCGATTAGCGGGCCCTCAAACAATGAGCAGTTCTTC
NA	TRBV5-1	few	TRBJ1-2	CASSFYREIGGYTF	TGCGCCAGCAGCTTCTACAGGGAAATTGGTGGCTACACCTTC
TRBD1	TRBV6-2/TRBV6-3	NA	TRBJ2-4	CASSPGQGAELDIQYF	TGTGCCAGCAGTCCGGGACAGGGGGCTGAGTTGGACATTCAGTACTTC
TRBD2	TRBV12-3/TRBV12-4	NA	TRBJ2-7	CASSEVAGGRDEQYF	TGTGCCAGCAGTGAGGTAGCGGGAGGGCGGGACGAGCAGTACTTC
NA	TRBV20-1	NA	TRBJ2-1	CSASLLAQNEQFF	TGCAGTGCTAGCCTTCTAGCGCAGAATGAGCAGTTCTTC
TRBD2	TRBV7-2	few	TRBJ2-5	CASSSYLAGGETQYF	TGTGCCAGCAGCTCGTATCTAGCGGGAGGAGAGACCCAGTACTTC
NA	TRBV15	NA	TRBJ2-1	CATSPSRDDNEQFF	TGTGCCACCAGCCCTTCCCGGGACGACAATGAGCAGTTCTTC
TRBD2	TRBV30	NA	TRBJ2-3	CAWRALAGRDTQYF	TGTGCCTGGAGGGCACTAGCGGGAAGGGATACGCAGTATTTT
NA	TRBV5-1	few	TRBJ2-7	CASSLEAGPQYEQYF	TGCGCCAGCAGCTTGGAGGCTGGACCGCAATACGAGCAGTACTTC
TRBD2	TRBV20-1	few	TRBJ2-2	CSARGGGSATGELFF	TGCAGTGCTAGAGGGGGAGGGAGCGCCACCGGGGAGCTGTTTTTT
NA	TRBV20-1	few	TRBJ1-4	CSARDRTSEKLFF	TGCAGTGCCAGAGACAGAACAAGTGAAAAACTGTTTTTT
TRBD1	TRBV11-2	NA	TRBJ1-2	CASSPTGGNYGYTF	TGTGCCAGCAGCCCGACAGGGGGGAACTATGGCTACACCTTC
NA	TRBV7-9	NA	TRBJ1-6	CASSSGMNRDNSPLHF	TGTGCCAGCAGCTCCGGGATGAACAGGGATAATTCACCCCTCCACTTT
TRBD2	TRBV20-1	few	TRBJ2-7	CSAGGLAGNEQYF	TGCAGTGCTGGGGGACTAGCGGGGAACGAGCAGTACTTC
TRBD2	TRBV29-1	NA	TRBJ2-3	CSLRTSGSGDTQYF	TGCAGCCTGCGGACTAGCGGGAGTGGAGATACGCAGTATTTT